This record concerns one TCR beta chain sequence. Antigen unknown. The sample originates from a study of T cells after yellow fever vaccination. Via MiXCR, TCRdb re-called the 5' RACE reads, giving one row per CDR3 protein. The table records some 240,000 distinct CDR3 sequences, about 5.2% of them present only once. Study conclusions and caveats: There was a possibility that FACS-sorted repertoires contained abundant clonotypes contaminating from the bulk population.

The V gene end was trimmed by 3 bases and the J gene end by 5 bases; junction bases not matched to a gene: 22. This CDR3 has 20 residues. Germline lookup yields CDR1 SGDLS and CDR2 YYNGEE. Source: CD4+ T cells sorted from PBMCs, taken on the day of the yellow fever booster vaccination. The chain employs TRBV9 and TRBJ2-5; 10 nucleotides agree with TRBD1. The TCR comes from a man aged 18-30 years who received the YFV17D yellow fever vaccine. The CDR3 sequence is CASSGMSTGGESPWQETQYF. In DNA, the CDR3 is TGTGCCAGCAGCGGCATGTCGACAGGGGGCGAGTCCCCCTGGCAGGAGACCCAGTACTTC.